These T cell receptor beta chains were read from a single sample in a study of glioma-infiltrating T cells after dendritic cell vaccination. Profiled with immunoSEQ multiplex PCR; TCRdb holds only in-frame clones, not every one. The sample has 90,000 to 95,000 clones, over 75% seen once. This sample comprised blood, obtained after dendritic cell vaccination. These receptors were collected from a human donor with glioblastoma. Both conserved end residues are part of each CDR3. The order of the fields is D gene, V gene, clone size, J gene, CDR3 DNA, CDR3 protein. The D gene is left open where the match is weak. For some rows the clone size is stated as once, few or many, or as a class when expanded; others skip it.

TRBD1,TRBV6-1,NA,TRBJ1-4,TGTGCCAGCAGTGGACAGGGGGCCTATGGTGAAAAACTGTTTTTT,CASSGQGAYGEKLFF
NA,TRBV9,NA,TRBJ2-2,TGTGCCAGCAGCGTAAGAGGGTCAAAGCCAAACGCCGGGGAGCTGTTTTTT,CASSVRGSKPNAGELFF
NA,TRBV19,NA,TRBJ1-2,TGTGCCAGTAGTATAGGCCCAACAGGCGAGGAAGGCTACACCTTC,CASSIGPTGEEGYTF
NA,TRBV7-9,NA,TRBJ2-1,TGTGCCAGCAGCTTATGGGGTCCGGGGATGAGCAATGAGCAGTTCTTC,CASSLWGPGMSNEQFF
NA,TRBV29-1,NA,TRBJ1-1,TGCAGCGTTGAACGGACAGCCCTGAACACTGAAGCTTTCTTT,CSVERTALNTEAFF
TRBD2,TRBV5-1,NA,TRBJ2-3,TGCGCCAGCAGCTTAAGCGGGAGGCGGTCGGATACGCAGTATTTT,CASSLSGRRSDTQYF
NA,TRBV6-6,once,TRBJ1-5,TGTGCCAGCAGTTTGGGAGTAATAGGTAGCAATCAGCCCCAGCATTTT,CASSLGVIGSNQPQHF
NA,TRBV2,few,TRBJ2-3,TGTGCCAGCAAGTGGGGAGTAGCAGATACGCAGTATTTT,CASKWGVADTQYF
TRBD2,TRBV6-5,NA,TRBJ2-4,TGTGCCAGCAGGGCTAGCGGCAAAAACATTCAGTACTTC,CASRASGKNIQYF
TRBD2,TRBV6-1,NA,TRBJ2-4,TGTGCCAGCAGTGAGACTAGCGGGAACGACATTCAGTACTTC,CASSETSGNDIQYF
TRBD2,TRBV4-1,NA,TRBJ2-5,TGCGCCAGCAGCCCCGATGGGGGGCTAGCGGGAGAAGAGACCCAGTACTTC,CASSPDGGLAGEETQYF
NA,TRBV5-5,once,TRBJ2-5,TGTGCCAGCAGTCATGGCCGGGGGATAGAGACCCAGTACTTC,CASSHGRGIETQYF
NA,TRBV30,NA,TRBJ1-3,TGTGCCTGGAGGGCCACGAGGAGTGGAAACACCATATATTTT,CAWRATRSGNTIYF
TRBD2,TRBV9,NA,TRBJ2-1,TGTGCCAGCAGCGTAGACCCTAGCGGGAGGGAAGATGAGCAGTTCTTC,CASSVDPSGREDEQFF
NA,TRBV10-3,NA,TRBJ2-1,TGTGCCATCAGTGCAATGGGGGAGGATGAGCAGTTCTTC,CAISAMGEDEQFF
NA,TRBV2,NA,TRBJ1-5,TGTGCCAGCAGTGCATCTAGGGGGATTGTGGGTCAGCCCCAGCATTTT,CASSASRGIVGQPQHF
NA,TRBV23-1,NA,TRBJ1-1,TGCGCCAGCAGTCAATCCGGGAACAAGGACACTGAAGCTTTCTTT,CASSQSGNKDTEAFF
NA,TRBV5-6,NA,TRBJ1-5,TGTGCCAGCAGCTCAGGGGCTCAGCCCCAGCATTTT,CASSSGAQPQHF
NA,TRBV13,NA,TRBJ2-5,TGTGCCAGCAGCCTGCAAGAGACCCAGTACTTC,CASSLQETQYF
NA,TRBV25-1,NA,TRBJ1-4,TGTGCCAGCAGTGCAGGACAGACCCTTAATGAAAAACTGTTTTTT,CASSAGQTLNEKLFF
TRBD1,TRBV29-1,NA,TRBJ2-1,TGCAGCGTTGAAGGAAGGGACAGGGGGCTCTCCTACAATGAGCAGTTCTTC,CSVEGRDRGLSYNEQFF
TRBD2,TRBV2,NA,TRBJ2-3,TGTGCCAGCAGCGAAGGCGGGGGGTTCACAGATACGCAGTATTTT,CASSEGGGFTDTQYF
NA,TRBV2,NA,TRBJ2-1,TGTGCCAGCAGTGAATCGACTTTGCATGAGCAGTTCTTC,CASSESTLHEQFF
NA,TRBV27,once,TRBJ1-4,TGTGCCAGCAGTGCCTCTCCTGGAGGAGGTAATGAAAAACTGTTTTTT,CASSASPGGGNEKLFF
NA,TRBV18,NA,TRBJ1-5,TGTGCCAGCTCACCGGGGCAGGCGGACAATCAGCCCCAGCATTTT,CASSPGQADNQPQHF
NA,TRBV6-5,few,TRBJ2-7,TGTGCCAGCAGTTACTCGTTGGACAGCGCCTACGAGCAGTACTTC,CASSYSLDSAYEQYF
TRBD1,TRBV7-8,NA,TRBJ1-5,TGTGCCAGCAGCTTAGACAGGGGGCTGAATCAGCCCCAGCATTTT,CASSLDRGLNQPQHF
TRBD1,TRBV5-4,NA,TRBJ1-6,TGTGCCAGCAGCTTGGGGCAGGGGACAGGTACGTCACCCCTCCACTTT,CASSLGQGTGTSPLHF
NA,TRBV27,NA,TRBJ2-3,TGTGCCAGCAGTCGTGGACAGTCCTACACAGATACGCAGTATTTT,CASSRGQSYTDTQYF
NA,TRBV5-6,NA,TRBJ1-3,TGTGCCAGCAGCTTCTTAGGGGTTGGAAACACCATATATTTT,CASSFLGVGNTIYF
NA,TRBV19,NA,TRBJ1-5,TGTGCCAGTACCGCACAGGGCGGTCAGCCCCAGCATTTT,CASTAQGGQPQHF
NA,TRBV27,NA,TRBJ2-6,TGTGCCAGCAGTTTTCCCCGTTCGGCCAACGTCCTGACTTTC,CASSFPRSANVLTF
NA,TRBV11-2,NA,TRBJ1-4,TGTGCCAGCAGCCGCGATCGGGGAGGTGTAAGGGAAAAACTGTTTTTT,CASSRDRGGVREKLFF
TRBD1,TRBV14,few,TRBJ2-7,TGTGCCAGCAGCCAAGCCGGGACAGGGGCTAAGCAGTACTTC,CASSQAGTGAKQYF
TRBD1,TRBV19,NA,TRBJ2-1,TGTGCCAGTAGGAACGCTCCGGCACAGGGGGCTAGAAATGAGCAGTTCTTC,CASRNAPAQGARNEQFF
NA,TRBV6-5,NA,TRBJ2-5,TGTGCCAGCACCGCAGACACCCAAGAGACCCAGTACTTC,CASTADTQETQYF
TRBD1,TRBV7-9,NA,TRBJ2-7,TGTGCCAGCAGCTTAAACCCCCTCGATCCGGGCAGGGGGAACGAGCAGTACTTC,CASSLNPLDPGRGNEQYF
TRBD1,TRBV29-1,NA,TRBJ2-3,TGCAGCGTTGAACCCCAGGGGGCGGGCACAGATACGCAGTATTTT,CSVEPQGAGTDTQYF
TRBD2,TRBV5-1,NA,TRBJ2-1,TGCGCCAGCAGCCAGCGGGGGGCATCCTACAATGAGCAGTTCTTC,CASSQRGASYNEQFF
TRBD2,TRBV10-2,NA,TRBJ2-1,TGCGCCAGCAGCGGACTAGCGAGAACTGAGCAGTTCTTC,CASSGLARTEQFF
NA,TRBV6-5,NA,TRBJ2-2,TGTGCCAGCAGGACCGCAGCGTTGAACACCGGGGAGCTGTTTTTT,CASRTAALNTGELFF
NA,TRBV5-1,NA,TRBJ1-3,TGCGCCAGCAGCTTGGGGACAGAATCTGGAAACACCATATATTTT,CASSLGTESGNTIYF